This T cell receptor delta chain originates from a study of human gamma delta and Vdelta1 T cells. Germline loops: CDR1 TSWWSYY, CDR2 QGS. This CDR3 has 19 residues. Losses at the gene ends were 1 base for V and 7 bases for J; bases not matched to a gene: 21. A few counts support this clone. TCRdb re-called clones from the PCR reads via CATT. The table records approximately 6,300 delta-chain clones, around 9% of them present only once. The sequence was obtained from a human donor in good health. The sample consisted of naive CD27+ Vdelta1 gamma-delta T cells from blood. The chain couples TRDV1 to TRDJ1; 7 bases match TRDD3. CDR3 nucleotide sequence: TGTGCTCTTGGGGAACGGCCGCGTGGTTCGCGTCTCTGGGGGCGTAAACTCATCTTT. Encoded protein: CALGERPRGSRLWGRKLIF.